Sequencing of this TCR beta chain was carried out in a study of metastatic and nonmetastatic thyroid tumors. About the study: Comparison of repertoires was carried out across blood and tumor or nodule tissue from malignant and benign thyroid patients.

This clone was found a few times. Its antigen is undetermined. Per the authors' pipeline: Differences in CDR3 between clinicopathological groups were drawn on to build a classifier intended to discriminate distant-metastatic papillary thyroid cancer patients. TCRdb re-called the PCR reads with MiXCR. TCRdb, rather than the study authors, made the V and J calls. This table holds roughly 10,000 clones, approximately 22% found once. V was pared by 0 bases and J by 8 bases, with 7 bases of the junction left unmatched. CDR1 SGHTA and CDR2 FQGNSA come from the germline V gene. CDR3 size: 15 residues. General study results and limits: When malignant thyroid tumors were compared with benign nodules, TCR beta diversity was reportedly significantly higher in the malignant tumors. This held in both blood and tumor samples.

All patients were treatment-naive before thyroid surgery. The clonotype was recovered from a female donor with papillary thyroid cancer or a benign thyroid nodule (not recorded which). Some clones in this sample may be carry-over from other donors' samples. This chain joins TRBV7-2 and TRBJ2-5, with TRBD2 matching over 9 bases. The sequenced material came from adjacent normal tissue. The CDR3 spells CASSLAQGLAPTQYF. DNA for the CDR3: TGTGCCAGCAGCTTAGCCCAAGGACTAGCGCCTACCCAGTACTTC. Full variable domain (outside the CDR3, taken from reference TRBV7-2 and TRBJ2-5): GAGVSQSPSNKVTEKGKDVELRCDPISGHTALYWYRQSLGQGLEFLIYFQGNSAPDKSGLPSDRFSAERTGGSVSTLTIQRTQQEDSAVYLCASSLAQGLAPTQYFGPGTRLLVL.